This T cell receptor beta chain was identified in a study of T cells in Graves' hyperthyroidism and ophthalmopathy (dated by TCRdb to the late 2010s). At the level of the whole study: Peripheral blood was collected at initial diagnosis, before any treatment. The study also compared thyroid tissue and blood T-cell repertoires from a handful of Graves' hyperthyroidism patients. The 100 discovery patients were randomly split 7:3 into training and test sets. Whether ophthalmopathy could be predicted prospectively was tested in an independent validation cohort made up of under 20 hyperthyroidism patients plus 17 patients who later progressed to ophthalmopathy. The paper reports TCR Vbeta CDR3 sequencing of more than 120 peripheral blood samples: 40 to 45 ophthalmopathy, over 70 hyperthyroidism and around 17 progressor patients. Once sampling was done, hyperthyroidism patients were given methimazole at a starting dose of 30 mg daily, whereas ophthalmopathy patients were given high-dose intravenous methylprednisolone. A discovery cohort of roughly 96 patients, 43 with Graves' ophthalmopathy and roughly 59 with stable Graves' hyperthyroidism, was used to find distinguishing TCR V-J signatures.

This clonotype has at least ten counts. Its cognate antigen has yet to be identified. No much larger clone is present one base from it, and per-base qualities are unavailable. Broader findings and caveats from the paper: Most expanded thyroid clonotypes (frequency above 0.001) were also detected in blood, a finding suggesting that blood repertoires may reflect thyroid immune responses. Sample size was not statistically predetermined, and blinding of investigators to group allocation was not performed. A model built on a 13 V-J signature distinguished ophthalmopathy from stable hyperthyroidism, reaching 85% to 90% sensitivity and around 81% specificity in cross-validation and 80%/75% in testing. During validation, the model predicted progression to ophthalmopathy a median of roughly 7.1 months ahead of onset, with more than 55% sensitivity and under 85% specificity.

The TCR beta CDR3 regions were amplified from RNA transcripts. A first-round RT-PCR of the TCR CDR3 used the HTBI primer set with the Qiagen OneStep RT-PCR kit. The libraries were constructed in a second round of multiplex PCR and then size-selected and purified. The libraries were sequenced on an Illumina HiSeq2000 using paired-end 100 bp reads. The authors' analysis ran thus. SOAPnuke was used to process the raw data, removing reads that contained adapters or uncalled bases, had a mean Phred below 15, or lacked an exact match to the constant primer or identifier. COPE v1.2.5 was used to merge high-quality paired reads, and clonotypes were defined as unique nucleotide sequences. Clonotypes were aligned to IMGT TRBV, TRBD and TRBJ reference segments using MiTCR v1.1. Only V-J combinations with frequency above 0.0001, covering roughly 99% of repertoires, were analysed. The TCS score was defined as F50 (clonal expansion) divided by E x V (chaos), with BLOSUM62-based TCRdist calculated between CDR3 peptides within each V-J. Welch's t-statistics and random forest reduced 450 to 600 V-J features to roughly 13, which were used in a naive Bayes classifier (R e1071). The raw public reads went through TCRdb reprocessing: fastp at Q25, MiXCR clone calling, in-frame beta chains kept. Identical CDR3 proteins give one entry, which carries the most common genes and DNA. None of the V and J calls come from the authors' own analysis; TCRdb made them. This sample is represented by roughly 520,000 distinct CDR3 sequences; approximately 25% of them were singletons. In total, the top ten clones hold approximately 10% of the sample.

CDR3 length: 14 amino acids, cysteine to phenylalanine. Left in the record is the CDR3 DNA by itself, 42 bases read in frame from the first base. From the germline V gene, CDR1 is SGHVS and CDR2 is FQNEAQ. Between the V and J ends, shortened by 5 bases and 1 base respectively, the junction contains 12 bases. Ophthalmopathy patients had moderately to severely active disease, Clinical Activity Score of at least 3, NOSPECS grade of at least 4, and duration under 3 months. Patients with uncontrolled infections, other autoimmune diseases, pregnancy or lactation were excluded. Diagnoses were established on the basis of clinical symptoms, serum thyroxine and TRAb, thyroid ultrasound, and orbital computed tomography. PBMCs were isolated from about 9 ml of fresh peripheral blood by Ficoll-Paque density gradient centrifugation. Total RNA was extracted with Trizol reagent, and quality was checked on an Agilent 2100 Bioanalyzer.

The chain employs TRBV7-8 and TRBJ2-7; no D gene is confidently identified. The sequence derives from a woman aged 25 to 39 with Graves' ophthalmopathy. The sequencing input was blood. This receptor has the CDR3 CASSIRAPSYEQYF. In nucleotides, the sequence is TGTGCCAGCAGCATCCGGGCCCCTTCCTACGAGCAGTACTTC.